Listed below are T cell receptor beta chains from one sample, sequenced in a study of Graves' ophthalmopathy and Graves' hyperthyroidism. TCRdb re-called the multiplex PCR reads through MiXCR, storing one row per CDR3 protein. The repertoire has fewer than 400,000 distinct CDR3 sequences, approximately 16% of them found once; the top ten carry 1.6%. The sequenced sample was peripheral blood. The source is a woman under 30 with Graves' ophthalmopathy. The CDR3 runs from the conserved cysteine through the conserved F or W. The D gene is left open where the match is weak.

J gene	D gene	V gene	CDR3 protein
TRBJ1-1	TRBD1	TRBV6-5	CASSTRTGARGTEAFF
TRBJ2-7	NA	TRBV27	CASRSLDYEQYF
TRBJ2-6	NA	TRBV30	CAWSGAVPGANVLTF
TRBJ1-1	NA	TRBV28	CASRTTGTNTEAFF
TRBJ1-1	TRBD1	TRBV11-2	CASSLAGTGRQAFF
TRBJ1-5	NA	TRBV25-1	CASRGGGGQPQHF
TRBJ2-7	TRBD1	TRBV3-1	CASSQDLWMTGGYEQYF
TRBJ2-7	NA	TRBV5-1	CASSLAAITEEQYF
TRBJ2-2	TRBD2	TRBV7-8	CASSPWQRDLTTGELFF
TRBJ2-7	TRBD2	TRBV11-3	CASSTPPGGLGYEQYF
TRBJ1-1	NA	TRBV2	CASIRDTNTEAFF
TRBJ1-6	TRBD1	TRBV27	CASRQTGGNSPLHF
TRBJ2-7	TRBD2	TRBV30	CAWSLTSGGFEQYF
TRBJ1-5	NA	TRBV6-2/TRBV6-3	CASSRTNFNQPQHF
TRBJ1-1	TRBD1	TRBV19	CASSIGDRETEAFF
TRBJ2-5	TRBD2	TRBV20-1	CSARTGLALETQYF
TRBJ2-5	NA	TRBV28	CASSLLGFWAQYF
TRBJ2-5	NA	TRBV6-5	CASSYSTAAPGLYF
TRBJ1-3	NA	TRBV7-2	CASSPPTGNTIYF
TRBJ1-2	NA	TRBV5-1	CASTRTASYGYTF
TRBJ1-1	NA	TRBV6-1	CASGGQRGTEAFF
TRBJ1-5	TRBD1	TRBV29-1	CRERQGARQPQHF
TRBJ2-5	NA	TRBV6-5	CASSSPGQETQYF
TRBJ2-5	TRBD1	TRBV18	CASSPRMDRAFQETQYF
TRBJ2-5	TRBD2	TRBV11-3	CASSLYGRGETQYF
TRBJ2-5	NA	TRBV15	CATSRDPLRQETQYF
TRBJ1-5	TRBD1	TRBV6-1	CASGTGGAFQPQHF
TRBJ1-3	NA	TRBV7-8	CASSVQGSPGNTIYF
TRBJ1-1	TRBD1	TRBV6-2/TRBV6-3	CASSYSTGWYTEAFF
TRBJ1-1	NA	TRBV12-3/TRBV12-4	CASSPTHGNTEAFF
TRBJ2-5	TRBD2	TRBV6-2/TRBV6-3	CASSSGTSGMEKTQYF
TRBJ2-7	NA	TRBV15	CATSRHLGSYEQYF
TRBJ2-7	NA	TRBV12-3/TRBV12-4	CASSLVRRVSYEQYF
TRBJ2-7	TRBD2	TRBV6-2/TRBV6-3	CASKSGRLYEQYF
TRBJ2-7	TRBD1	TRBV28	CASSRRGSKAYEQYF
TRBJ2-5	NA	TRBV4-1	CASSQAGTLRETQYF
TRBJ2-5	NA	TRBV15	CATSRVQGSRETQYF
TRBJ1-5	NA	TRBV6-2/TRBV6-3	CASSPSEVQPQHF
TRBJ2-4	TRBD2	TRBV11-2	CASSSLRGSGIVKNIQYF
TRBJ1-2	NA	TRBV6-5	CASSYKKSYGYTF
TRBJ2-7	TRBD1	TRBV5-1	CASSSLGQGPYEQYF
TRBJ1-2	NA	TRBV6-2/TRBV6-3	CASSGPPNYGYTF
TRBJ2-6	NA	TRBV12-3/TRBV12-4	CASSSSGANVLTF
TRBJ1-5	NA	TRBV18	CASSPPGEGNQPQHF
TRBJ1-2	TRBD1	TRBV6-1	CASTRDRGGYGYTF
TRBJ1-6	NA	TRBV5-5	CASSPNRWGGGSPLHF
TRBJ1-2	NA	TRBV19	CASKGVGYTF
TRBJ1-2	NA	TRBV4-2	CASSQEGGSGLYGYTF
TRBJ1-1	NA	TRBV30	CAWSVWNWLLMSGDDTEAFF